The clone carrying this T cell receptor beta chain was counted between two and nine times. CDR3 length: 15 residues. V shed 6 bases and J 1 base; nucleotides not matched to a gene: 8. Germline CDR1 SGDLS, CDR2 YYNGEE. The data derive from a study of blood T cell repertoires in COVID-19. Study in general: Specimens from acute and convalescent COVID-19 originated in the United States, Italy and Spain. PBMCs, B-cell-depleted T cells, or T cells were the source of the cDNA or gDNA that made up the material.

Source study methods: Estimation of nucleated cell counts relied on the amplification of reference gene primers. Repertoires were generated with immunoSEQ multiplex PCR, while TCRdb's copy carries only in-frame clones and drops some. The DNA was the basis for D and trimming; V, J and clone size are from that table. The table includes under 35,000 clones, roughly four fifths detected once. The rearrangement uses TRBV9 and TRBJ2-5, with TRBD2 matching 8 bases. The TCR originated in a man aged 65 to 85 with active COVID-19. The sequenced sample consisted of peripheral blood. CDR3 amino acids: CASTPYAGGQETQYF. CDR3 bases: TGTGCCAGCACCCCCTATGCGGGGGGCCAAGAGACCCAGTACTTC.